Listed below are T cell receptor beta chains from one sample, sequenced in a study of metastatic and nonmetastatic thyroid tumors. Through MiXCR, TCRdb re-clonotyped the PCR reads. Among over 25,000 clones listed, under 15% were seen once. The specimen was blood. These receptors were obtained from a female donor with papillary thyroid cancer or a benign thyroid nodule (not recorded which). Some clones in this sample may be carry-over from other donors' samples. Each CDR3 is given without its conserved first and last residue. Each record gives: V gene, J gene, CDR3 protein.

v_gene: TRBV7-9
j_gene: TRBJ2-7
CDR3aa: ASIEGSGGAISSYEQY

v_gene: TRBV6-1
j_gene: TRBJ2-7
CDR3aa: ASSGGTSYEQY

v_gene: TRBV20-1
j_gene: TRBJ2-1
CDR3aa: SASEGNYNEQF

v_gene: TRBV20-1
j_gene: TRBJ1-2
CDR3aa: SARDSRTAPPGGYT

v_gene: TRBV20-1
j_gene: TRBJ1-5
CDR3aa: SARTKGEVVNQPQH

v_gene: TRBV9
j_gene: TRBJ2-1
CDR3aa: ASSEGTQTSDQF

v_gene: TRBV9
j_gene: TRBJ1-6
CDR3aa: ASSSGLDSPLH

v_gene: TRBV7-9
j_gene: TRBJ1-1
CDR3aa: ASSLEGTAGGAF

v_gene: TRBV19
j_gene: TRBJ2-7
CDR3aa: ASSALTSGSGSGSYEQY

v_gene: TRBV28
j_gene: TRBJ1-5
CDR3aa: ASSDRGGGYQPQH

v_gene: TRBV5-8
j_gene: TRBJ1-2
CDR3aa: ASSSDRGLRGYT

v_gene: TRBV7-9
j_gene: TRBJ2-3
CDR3aa: ASNQGAPLD

v_gene: TRBV5-1
j_gene: TRBJ1-5
CDR3aa: ASSLDGYQPQH

v_gene: TRBV24-1
j_gene: TRBJ2-1
CDR3aa: ATSDYTGALNEQF

v_gene: TRBV30
j_gene: TRBJ1-1
CDR3aa: AWSLGPEAF

v_gene: TRBV2
j_gene: TRBJ1-5
CDR3aa: ASTGQGAGNQPQH

v_gene: TRBV28
j_gene: TRBJ2-5
CDR3aa: ASSLGQPVQETQY

v_gene: TRBV11-2
j_gene: TRBJ2-3
CDR3aa: ASSLGSGITDTQY

v_gene: TRBV20-1
j_gene: TRBJ1-4
CDR3aa: SAWGEKLF

v_gene: TRBV11-2
j_gene: TRBJ2-1
CDR3aa: ASSFGLNEQF

v_gene: TRBV4-1
j_gene: TRBJ2-7
CDR3aa: ASSQDQPMRYYEQY

v_gene: TRBV19
j_gene: TRBJ1-2
CDR3aa: ASSLIPTGRGGYT

v_gene: TRBV6-5
j_gene: TRBJ1-3
CDR3aa: ASSYGDRFSGNTIY

v_gene: TRBV5-6
j_gene: TRBJ2-7
CDR3aa: ASSFPGDRGSYEQY

v_gene: TRBV27
j_gene: TRBJ2-2
CDR3aa: ASRITGSTWGLF

v_gene: TRBV6-1
j_gene: TRBJ2-7
CDR3aa: ASREGPRGEQY

v_gene: TRBV10-1
j_gene: TRBJ2-1
CDR3aa: ASSELARGYNEQF

v_gene: TRBV3-1
j_gene: TRBJ1-1
CDR3aa: ASRPYRGRTEAF

v_gene: TRBV11-2
j_gene: TRBJ2-7
CDR3aa: ASSLGPGGAGRSYEQY

v_gene: TRBV4-1
j_gene: TRBJ2-7
CDR3aa: ASSQDPHYEQY

v_gene: TRBV6-7
j_gene: TRBJ2-1
CDR3aa: ASSSSRDRVGWLNEQF

v_gene: TRBV5-1
j_gene: TRBJ1-2
CDR3aa: ASSSGDGNYGYT

v_gene: TRBV4-1
j_gene: TRBJ2-7
CDR3aa: ASSQVLGNQHEQY

v_gene: TRBV7-3
j_gene: TRBJ1-1
CDR3aa: ASSVGPINTEAF

v_gene: TRBV5-4
j_gene: TRBJ2-5
CDR3aa: ASSGSRETQY